Below, one T cell receptor beta chain is given with its context. Its antigen is unidentified. The protocol was immunoSEQ multiplex PCR, while the TCRdb copy is restricted to in-frame clones and leaves out a portion. The sample carries roughly 190,000 clones, approximately 93% recorded once. The data were taken from a study of T cell responses to AZD1222 COVID-19 vaccine. Study context: Pooled samples include second doses given at about 4 or 12 weeks. General study points: White British donors predominated, females outnumbered males, and clonal diversity was possibly underestimated. Nearly half of spike-specific TCRs reportedly go after variant regions that carry no mutations. Increases in Spike-specific TCR breadth and depth were seen after two AZD1222 doses.

CDR1 is SQVTM and CDR2 is ANQGSEA in the germline V gene. The CDR3 has 15 amino acids. The germline V and J ends were trimmed by 5 bases and 7 bases, with 20 bases remaining between them. The receptor was derived from an adult in good health. The chain uses TRBV29-1 and TRBJ1-4; D perhaps matches TRBD1 (5 bases). Source: peripheral blood, taken on day 0 of AZD1222 vaccination. CDR3 region: CSVRGDREGGEKLFF. The CDR3 DNA sequence: TGCAGCGTTCGTGGGGACCGGGAGGGTGGTGAAAAACTGTTTTTT. The variable domain in full, with the rest retrieved from reference TRBV29-1 and TRBJ1-4, is SAVISQKPSRDICQRGTSLTIQCQVDSQVTMMFWYRQQPGQSLTLIATANQGSEATYESGFVIDKFPISRPNLTFSTLTVSNMSPEDSSIYLCSVRGDREGGEKLFFGSGTQLSVL.